This note documents a single TCR beta chain sequence. The V end lost 3 bases, the J end lost 2 bases, and 8 bases lay between the germline ends. The germline CDR1 and CDR2 sequences are LNHNV and YYDKDF (reference sequence). The CDR3 has 15 amino acids. The data derive from a study of blood T cell repertoires in COVID-19. Whole-study context: The analysed material was cDNA or gDNA that came from T cells, B-cell-depleted T cells, or PBMCs.

In the authors' methods: Reference gene primer amplification yielded estimated nucleated cell counts. The repertoire was sequenced with immunoSEQ multiplex PCR; TCRdb's copy has only in-frame clones and lacks some. V and J calls and clone size are given by that table; D and trimming were obtained from the DNA. The table includes approximately 470,000 clones, approximately 86% detected once. Participants reported their clinical history, and cohort assignment relied on those reports. The chain is built from TRBV15 and TRBJ2-6; D possibly corresponds to TRBD1 (6 bases). This sequence originates from a woman younger than 35 who had recovered from COVID-19. Sequenced: PBMCs or T cells enriched from blood (not recorded which). The DNA of the CDR3 is TGTGCCACCAGCAGGAACAGGGCTGGGGCCAACGTCCTGACTTTC. This encodes CATSRNRAGANVLTF.